Listed here are 6 T cell receptor beta chains from one sample, sequenced in a study of vaccination and CD4 T cells after COVID-19 (dated by TCRdb to the early 2020s). Receptor amplification or capture employed PCR. The run used an Illumina iSeq 100. At the Johns Hopkins FTIC core, DNA from the cultured CD4+ T cells underwent TCR sequencing with the Oncomine TCR Beta short-read assay. TCRdb reran the public reads through fastp at Q25 and MiXCR, keeping productive beta chains. Rows with a matching CDR3 protein are joined into one entry that keeps the most common DNA and genes. The sample includes around 3,000 distinct CDR3 sequences, with roughly 26% observed a single time. The top ten hold less than 20% of the sample. These receptors lack a known antigen. The treatment or condition label for this specimen denotes: roughly ten-day PBMC culture with coronavirus spike peptide pools or control peptides (ViraFEST assay).

The sample here was CD4+ T cells from blood, cultured in vitro, taken after SARS-CoV-2 vaccination. The receptors were gathered from a human donor who had recovered from COVID-19.

V and J are TRBV7-6 and TRBJ2-3, with D possibly TRBD2 on 6 matching bases. CDR1 and CDR2 (germline): SGHVS, FNYEAQ. The CDR3 has 15 amino acids. Trimming cost V 8 bases and J 0 bases, with 15 bases left between them. The CDR3 DNA follows: TGTGCCAGCTCCTGGGGGGACTCTAGCACAGATACGCAGTATTTT. Protein product: CASSWGDSSTDTQYF.

This chain uses TRBV6-5 with TRBJ2-7; D is perhaps TRBD1 (5 bases). The CDR3 runs 17 residues. Germline CDR1 is MNHEY and CDR2 is SVGAGI. The V end was cut by 4 bases, the J end by 0 bases, with 19 bases between. DNA of the CDR3: TGTGCCAGCAGTTCCCCTCTTGGTACCAGGGACTCCTACGAGCAGTACTTC. Translation: CASSSPLGTRDSYEQYF.

A few counts support this clonotype. The V and J genes are TRBV12-3 or TRBV12-4 and TRBJ1-6; D unclear. This CDR3 contains 13 residues. V was shortened by 3 bases and J by 10 bases, with 10 bases between the two germline ends. CDR3 sequence reads: CASSLDEESPLHF. The CDR3 DNA is TGTGCCAGCAGTTTGGATGAGGAATCACCCCTCCACTTT.

This clonotype came up a few times. V is TRBV20-1 and J is TRBJ1-2; D might be TRBD1 (6 bases). The length of the CDR3 is 14 residues. The germline V and J ends were trimmed by 3 bases and 8 bases, with 19 bases remaining between them. Germline loops: CDR1 DFQATT, CDR2 SNEGSKA (reference sequence). In DNA, the CDR3 is TGCAGTGCTAGGGGCAGGGGCCGTGCTGAGGGCTACACCTTC. Translated, it gives CSARGRGRAEGYTF.

The chain employs TRBV20-1 and TRBJ2-7, with D perhaps assigned TRBD1 or TRBD2 (6 bases each). CDR1 DFQATT and CDR2 SNEGSKA come from the germline V gene (reference sequence). This CDR3 contains 15 residues. Trimming took 1 base from V and 2 from J, leaving 15 bases between them. The CDR3 DNA follows: TGCAGTGCTAGAGTACAGGGCCGGGGGCCCTACGAGCAGTACTTC. Its protein is CSARVQGRGPYEQYF.

This clonotype is judged medium-sized. The chain is built from TRBV7-2 and TRBJ2-1; D could derive from TRBD1 or TRBD2 (6 bases each). CDR3 length: 16 residues. The germline gives CDR1 SGHTA, CDR2 FQGNSA. Trimming removed 1 base at V and 8 bases at J, with 18 bases between. The CDR3 sequence: CASSLEGRGDYDEQFF. As DNA, the CDR3 is TGTGCCAGCAGCTTAGAGGGTAGGGGGGATTATGATGAGCAGTTCTTC.